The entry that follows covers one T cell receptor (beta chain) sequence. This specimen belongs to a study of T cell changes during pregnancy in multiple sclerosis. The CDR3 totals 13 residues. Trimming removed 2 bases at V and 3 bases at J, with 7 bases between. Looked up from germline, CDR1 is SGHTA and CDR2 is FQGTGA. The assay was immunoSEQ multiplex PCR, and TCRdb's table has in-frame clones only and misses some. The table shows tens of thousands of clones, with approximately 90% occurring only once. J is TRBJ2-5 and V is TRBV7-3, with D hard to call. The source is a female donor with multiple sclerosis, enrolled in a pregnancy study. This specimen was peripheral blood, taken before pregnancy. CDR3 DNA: TGTGCCAGCAGCTTATTAACAGAAGAGACCCAGTACTTC. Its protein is CASSLLTEETQYF.